This T cell receptor (beta chain) was profiled in a study of T cells in Graves' hyperthyroidism and ophthalmopathy. Findings and limits, study-wide: Most expanded thyroid clonotypes above 0.001 recurred in blood.

The length of the CDR3 is 15 residues. Germline-derived CDR1 and CDR2 are DFQATT and SNEGSKA (reference sequence). The V and J ends lost 0 bases and 3 bases, in that order; junction bases with no gene match: 7. This clonotype was counted at least ten times. Its antigen is currently unknown. Amplification yielded TCR beta CDR3 regions, with RNA transcripts as the source. First-round RT-PCR targeting the TCR CDR3 was performed with the HTBI primer set. Via MiXCR, TCRdb re-called the multiplex PCR reads, giving one row per CDR3 protein. The sample includes roughly 630,000 distinct CDR3 sequences, 15% to 17% of them seen just once. Every diagnosis used clinical symptoms, serum thyroxine and TRAb, thyroid ultrasound and orbital computed tomography.

The receptor comes from a woman aged 30 to 39 with Graves' hyperthyroidism. The sequencing input was blood. The J gene is TRBJ2-7, the V gene TRBV20-1; 8 positions agree with TRBD2. CDR3 nucleotides: TGCAGTGCTAGAGATCTAACTAGCGGAAGCTACGAGCAGTACTTC. Protein product: CSARDLTSGSYEQYF.